The 27 T cell receptor beta chains in this list originate from one sample, sequenced in a study of T cells in women clearing cervical HPV infection. The table came from immunoSEQ multiplex PCR; TCRdb's copy has only in-frame clones and leaves some out. Recorded for this sample: some 15,000 clones. Sequencing was performed on blood buffy coat. The receptors come from a woman between 18 and 70 years old with a cervical HPV16 infection that either progressed to CIN3+ or cleared (not recorded which).

Notes on this clone: The read stops 3 residues short of the end of the CDR3; the missing end is completed from the germline J gene. This rearrangement joins TRBV19 to TRBJ2-3; D might be TRBD1 (6 bases). This CDR3 is 16 amino acids long. CDR1 is LNHDA and CDR2 is SQIVND in the germline V gene (reference sequence). CDR3 DNA (partial): TGTGCCAGTAGTATCATACAGGGATATAGCAATCAGCCG. This codes for CASSIIQGYSNQP. The full CDR3 sequence reads CASSIIQGYSNQPQYF.

Concerning this clone itself: Read coverage stops 3 residues before the CDR3 terminus; the germline J gene supplies the remainder. This rearrangement joins TRBV28 to TRBJ2-5, with D uncertain. Germline CDR1 is MDHEN and CDR2 is SYDVKM. CDR3 length: 13 amino acids. The CDR3 loop is CASSSPGKRTQYF. CDR3 DNA, as far as it was read: TGTGCCAGCAGTTCCCCAGGAAAGAGAACC.

A note on this clone: The read finishes 3 residues shy of the CDR3 end, and the germline J gene is used to complete it. The chain recombines TRBV18 with TRBJ1-2, with 8 positions matching TRBD1. CDR1 is KGHSH, CDR2 LQKENI, per germline. CDR3 size: 12 residues. The CDR3 here is CASSRDRLDYTF. Partial CDR3 DNA: TGTGCCAGCTCCCGGGACAGGCTCGAC.

In the case of this clone: The read terminates 3 residues before the CDR3 end, so the remaining end is supplied by the germline J gene. The gene calls are TRBV20-1 and TRBJ2-3; possibly TRBD1 for D (6 bases). From germline, CDR1 is DFQATT and CDR2 SNEGSKA (reference sequence). The CDR3 length is 14 residues. Trimming removed 0 bases from V and 1 base from J, with 8 bases in between. The sequenced CDR3 bases are TGCAGTGCTAGAGATAACAGGGGCACAGATACG. This gives the protein CSARDNRGTDT. The whole CDR3 region reads CSARDNRGTDTQYF.

The CDR3 DNA, read in part, is TGCAGTGCTAGAGATCGCCAGGGTGTTACTGAA. This encodes CSARDRQGVTE. The whole CDR3 region reads CSARDRQGVTEAFF. V usage is TRBV20-1 and J usage is TRBJ1-1; maybe TRBD1 (5 bases). The read stops 3 residues short of the end of the CDR3; the missing end is completed from the germline J gene. This CDR3 spans 14 amino acids. Trimming left V 0 bases short and J 5 bases short, with 13 bases between. CDR1 and CDR2 (germline): DFQATT, SNEGSKA (reference sequence).

Concerning this clone itself: The CDR3 end is not reached by the read, which stops 3 residues before it; the germline J gene fills it in. This chain links TRBV6-1 with TRBJ1-2; D may be TRBD1 (6 bases). The germline CDR1 and CDR2 sequences are MNHNS and SASEGT. This CDR3 region has 13 residues. V shed 3 bases and J shed 4 bases, with 9 bases lying between them. The CDR3 loop is CASSDRGGYGYTF. Partial CDR3 DNA: TGTGCCAGCAGTGACAGGGGTGGCTATGGC.

In the case of this clone: The DNA ends 3 residues before the CDR3 does, and the rest of the CDR3 is filled in from the germline J gene. The V gene is TRBV7-6, the J gene TRBJ1-5; 9 bases fit TRBD1. The CDR3 runs 17 residues. Germline V gene data show CDR1 as SGHVS and CDR2 as FNYEAQ. V dropped 5 bases and J dropped 0; count of bases not matched to a gene: 8. The CDR3 region is CASSPGTGRHSNQPQHF. The covered CDR3 bases are TGTGCCAGCAGCCCGGGGACAGGGCGTCATAGCAATCAGCCC.

A note on this clone: Sequencing ends 3 residues short of the CDR3 end; the germline J gene provides the rest. The rearrangement links TRBV2 to TRBJ2-3; TRBD2 matches at 11 bases. Germline CDR1 reads SNHLY; CDR2 reads FYNNEI. The CDR3 spans 13 residues. CDR3 in amino acids: CASRLAGAETQYF. Incomplete CDR3 DNA: TGTGCCAGCAGACTAGCGGGGGCTGAGACG.

For this clone: The CDR3 extends 3 residues past the end of the read, so its final part is completed from the germline J gene. The gene calls are TRBV7-3 and TRBJ2-3; TRBD2 might be the D (5 bases). Trimming removed 2 bases from V and 4 bases from J, with 10 bases in between. Germline CDR1 reads SGHTA; CDR2 reads FQGTGA. CDR3 length: 14 amino acids. The CDR3 here is CASSLGGPADTQYF. Incomplete CDR3 DNA: TGTGCCAGCAGCTTAGGCGGGCCGGCAGATACG.

Concerning this clone itself: The read stops 3 residues short of the end of the CDR3; the missing end is completed from the germline J gene. The chain couples TRBV2 to TRBJ1-5, with 8 bases lining up with TRBD1. This CDR3 has 17 amino acids. Trimming cost V 7 bases and J 0 bases; bases outside gene matches: 11. Germline V gene lookup returns CDR1 SNHLY and CDR2 FYNNEI. This CDR3 reads CASNEDREVYSNQPQHF. The sequenced part of the CDR3 DNA is TGTGCCAGCAATGAGGACAGGGAAGTTTATAGCAATCAGCCC.

As regards this clone: Coverage ceases 3 residues before the CDR3 finishes, and the germline J gene fills in the end. The chain has TRBV19 and TRBJ1-5; the D is unclear. CDR3 size: 13 residues. Trimming removed 8 bases at V and 0 bases at J, with 8 bases between. CDR1 is LNHDA and CDR2 is SQIVND in the germline V gene (reference sequence). The part of the CDR3 DNA that was read is TGTGCCAGTGGCCTTGATAGCAATCAGCCC. Amino acid sequence: CASGLDSNQP. The entire CDR3 sequence reads CASGLDSNQPQHF. Supplemented by reference TRBV19 and TRBJ1-5, the full variable domain reads DGGITQSPKYLFRKEGQNVTLSCEQNLNHDAMYWYRQDPGQGLRLIYYSQIVNDFQKGDIAEGYSVSREKKESFPLTVTSAQKNPTAFYLCASGLDSNQPQHFGDGTRLSIL.

Of note for this clone: The CDR3 end is not reached by the read, which stops 3 residues before it; the germline J gene fills it in. The genes are TRBV18 and TRBJ1-2; 8 nucleotides match TRBD1. J lost 5 bases, V lost 0 bases, and 2 bases had no gene match. In germline, CDR1 is KGHSH, CDR2 LQKENI. This CDR3 region has 14 residues. The sequenced CDR3 bases are TGTGCCAGCTCACCACCGACAGGGGAATATGGC. Translating gives CASSPPTGEYG. The CDR3, in full, reads CASSPPTGEYGYTF.

Note on this clone: The sequenced fragment ends 3 residues before the CDR3 boundary, so the rest is inferred from the germline J gene. The J gene is TRBJ1-4, the V gene TRBV5-1; the D gene is possibly TRBD1 (5 bases). The CDR3 is 14 amino acids. The V gene's germline CDR1 is SGHRS and CDR2 YFSETQ. The part of the CDR3 DNA that was read is TGCGCCAGCAGCTTAAGGGGCGCCGATTCACCA. Its protein product is CASSLRGADSP. The complete CDR3 reads CASSLRGADSPLFF.

Of note for this clone: The observed sequence ends 3 residues before the CDR3 terminus, with the missing tail filled in from the germline J gene. The J gene is TRBJ2-7, the V gene TRBV5-1; TRBD1 agrees at 8 bases. Losses at the gene ends were 0 bases for V and 0 bases for J; bases not matched to a gene: 5. The CDR3 runs to 16 residues. Germline V gene data show CDR1 as SGHRS and CDR2 as YFSETQ. The part of the CDR3 DNA that was read is TGCGCCAGCAGCTTGGGCGGGACAGGTACCTCCTACGAG. As protein: CASSLGGTGTSYE. The CDR3 in its entirety is CASSLGGTGTSYEQYF.

Concerning this clone: The sequenced fragment ends 3 residues before the CDR3 boundary, so the rest is inferred from the germline J gene. This chain links TRBV19 with TRBJ2-2; TRBD1 matches at 7 bases. Germline CDR1 is LNHDA and CDR2 is SQIVND (reference sequence). The CDR3 consists of 14 residues. The CDR3 region is CASSGDSLNEKLFF. Incomplete CDR3 DNA: TGTGCCAGTAGTGGGGACAGCCTTAATGAAAAG.

On this clone itself: The read is 3 residues too short to cover the CDR3 end, so that end is filled in from the germline J gene. The V call is TRBV29-1, the J call TRBJ1-2; no reliable D call. Trimming pared 4 bases from V and 4 bases from J, leaving 13 bases between. The germline gives CDR1 SQVTM, CDR2 ANQGSEA. CDR3 length: 13 residues. The covered CDR3 bases are TGCAGCGTTGGATCCCGGGTAGGCTATGGC. It codes for CSVGSRVGYG. The full CDR3 reads CSVGSRVGYGYTF.

To note about this clone: The read terminates 3 residues before the CDR3 end, so the remaining end is supplied by the germline J gene. The J gene is TRBJ2-1, the V gene TRBV7-7, with D possibly matching TRBD2 (6 bases). The CDR3 length is 16 residues. From germline, CDR1 is SSHAT and CDR2 FNYEAQ (reference sequence). Trimming shortened V by 1 base and J by 0 bases, and 10 bases separated the two germline ends. CDR3 residues: CASSLGGVSSYNEQFF. The covered CDR3 bases are TGTGCCAGCAGCTTAGGGGGGGTAAGCTCCTACAATGAG. Supplemented by reference TRBV7-7 and TRBJ2-1, the full variable domain reads GAGVSQSPRYKVTKRGQDVTLRCDPISSHATLYWYQQALGQGPEFLTYFNYEAQPDKSGLPSDRFSAERPEGSISTLTIQRTEQRDSAMYRCASSLGGVSSYNEQFFGPGTRLTVL.

CDR3: CASSQAWRQGTNEKLFF. The part of the CDR3 DNA that was read is TGTGCCAGCAGCCAAGCATGGAGACAGGGGACTAATGAAAAA. The genes are TRBV4-2 and TRBJ1-4; 8 bases are a match to TRBD1. Read data end 3 residues before the CDR3 end; the end is taken from the germline J gene. Germline loops: CDR1 LGHNA, CDR2 YNFKEQ. This CDR3 comprises 17 residues. V lost 1 base, J lost 2 bases, and 6 bases stayed unmatched.

A remark on this clone: The read terminates 3 residues ahead of where the CDR3 ends, so the germline J gene completes it. The gene calls are TRBV11-3 and TRBJ2-7, with 10 bases that match TRBD1. Germline CDR1 reads SGHNT; CDR2 reads YENEEA. Trimming removed 3 bases from V and 2 bases from J; junction bases left unmatched: 4. This CDR3 comprises 15 residues. The covered CDR3 bases are TGTGCCAGCAGCTTGGGACAGGGGCTGGCCTACGAG. Protein product: CASSLGQGLAYE. The entire CDR3 is CASSLGQGLAYEQYF.

A note on this clone: Sequencing ends 3 residues short of the CDR3 end; the germline J gene provides the rest. This chain joins TRBV30 and TRBJ2-3, with 8 bases aligning to TRBD2. CDR1 and CDR2 from the germline V gene are GTSNPN and SVGIG (reference sequence). CDR3 length: 14 amino acids. V trimming: 1 base; J trimming: 1 base; junction bases outside the gene matches: 1. CDR3 protein: CAWSAAGGTDTQYF. CDR3 DNA (partial): TGTGCCTGGAGTGCAGCGGGGGGCACAGATACG.

Worth noting for this clone: The CDR3 goes on 3 residues after the read ends, and that part is filled in from the germline J gene. The rearrangement uses TRBV5-6 and TRBJ1-4; D not resolved. Germline-derived CDR1 and CDR2 are SGHDT and YYEEEE. This CDR3 region has 13 residues. Deletions cut 0 bases from V and 8 bases from J, with 8 bases between. The CDR3 is CASSLAGSEKLFF. The covered CDR3 bases are TGTGCCAGCAGCTTGGCAGGTTCCGAAAAA.

CDR3 bases read: TGCGCCAGCAGCTTGGAGAGTCCAGCAACTAATGAAAAA. This codes for CASSLESPATNEK. The entire CDR3 protein reads CASSLESPATNEKLFF. The genes are TRBV5-1 and TRBJ1-4, with D unclear. From the germline J gene comes the end of the CDR3, since the read stops 3 residues before it. V lost 0 bases to trimming and J lost 0 bases, with 9 bases between them. Germline CDR1 SGHRS, CDR2 YFSETQ. This CDR3 is built from 16 residues. Using reference TRBV5-1 and TRBJ1-4 for the parts outside the CDR3, the full variable domain is KAGVTQTPRYLIKTRGQQVTLSCSPISGHRSVSWYQQTPGQGLQFLFEYFSETQRNKGNFPGRFSGRQFSNSRSEMNVSTLELGDSALYLCASSLESPATNEKLFFGSGTQLSVL.

Concerning this clone itself: The CDR3 end falls 3 residues outside the read, so it is completed with the germline J gene. The genes are TRBV19 and TRBJ2-2, with TRBD2 matching 11 bases. CDR1 is LNHDA and CDR2 is SQIVND in the germline V gene (reference sequence). The CDR3 extends over 15 amino acids. The junction had 8 bases not matched to a gene; V was cut back by 9 bases and J by 5 bases. Incomplete CDR3 DNA: TGTGCCAGCCGAGTAGCGGGGGGGCGAACCGGGGAG. Translation: CASRVAGGRTGE. The CDR3 reads in full as CASRVAGGRTGELFF.

As to this clone: Sequencing ends 3 residues short of the CDR3 end; the germline J gene provides the rest. The V and J genes are TRBV5-1 and TRBJ2-1; D not resolved. The CDR3 totals 13 residues. CDR1 and CDR2 (germline): SGHRS, YFSETQ. With 0 bases removed from V and 7 bases from J, the gap between germline ends came to 8 bases. The DNA read from the CDR3 is TGCGCCAGCAGCTTGGAGGGTGGTAATGAG. This translates into CASSLEGGNE. The whole CDR3 sequence reads CASSLEGGNEQFF.

Details on this clone: Sequencing ends 3 residues short of the CDR3 end; the germline J gene provides the rest. The chain combines TRBV19 with TRBJ1-5, with no clear D. The V gene lost 10 bases and the J gene lost 3 bases, with 25 bases spanning the gap. This CDR3 comprises 17 residues. Germline CDR1 and CDR2: LNHDA and SQIVND (reference sequence). Here the CDR3 reads CATTDAQAGGNNQPQHF. Partial CDR3 DNA: TGTGCCACCACGGACGCCCAGGCGGGAGGAAACAATCAGCCC.

As regards this clone: The read ends 3 residues shy of where the CDR3 ends; the end is completed using the germline J gene. Other DNA sequences in this specimen translate into the identical CDR3. The chain recombines TRBV20-1 with TRBJ2-1; 11 nucleotides agree with TRBD2. CDR3 size: 14 residues. V gave up 6 bases and J gave up 3 bases; unmatched junction bases: 4. CDR1 and CDR2 (germline): DFQATT, SNEGSKA (reference sequence). CDR3 residues: CSATTSGGYNEQFF. The sequenced CDR3 bases are TGCAGTGCCACAACTAGCGGGGGCTACAATGAG.

Concerning this clone: The CDR3 is cut off 3 residues early in the read; its end comes from the germline J gene. The chain uses TRBV7-8 and TRBJ2-7; 11 nucleotides match TRBD2. Germline trimming cut 5 bases from V and 1 base from J; bases unmatched to any gene: 4. Germline V lookup: CDR1 SGHVS, CDR2 FQNEAQ. The CDR3 covers 15 residues. CDR3 bases read: TGTGCCAGCAGCCAACTAGCGGGGGTGTCCTACGAG. Translating it yields CASSQLAGVSYE. The CDR3 reads in full as CASSQLAGVSYEQYF.